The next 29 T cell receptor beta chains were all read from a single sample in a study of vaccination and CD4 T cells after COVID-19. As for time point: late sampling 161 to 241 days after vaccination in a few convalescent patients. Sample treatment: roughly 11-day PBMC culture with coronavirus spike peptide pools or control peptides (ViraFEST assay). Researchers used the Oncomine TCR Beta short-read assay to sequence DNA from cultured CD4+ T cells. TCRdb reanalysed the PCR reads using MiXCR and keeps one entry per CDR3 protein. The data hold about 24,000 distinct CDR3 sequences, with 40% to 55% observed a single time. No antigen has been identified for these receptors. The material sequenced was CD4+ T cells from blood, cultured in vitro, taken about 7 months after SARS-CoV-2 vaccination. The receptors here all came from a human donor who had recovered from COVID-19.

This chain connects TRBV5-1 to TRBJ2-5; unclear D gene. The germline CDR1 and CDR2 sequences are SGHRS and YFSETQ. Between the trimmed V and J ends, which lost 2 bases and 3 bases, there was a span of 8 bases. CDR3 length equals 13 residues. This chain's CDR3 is CASSFLVEETQYF. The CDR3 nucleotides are TGCGCCAGCAGCTTCCTAGTAGAAGAGACCCAGTACTTC.

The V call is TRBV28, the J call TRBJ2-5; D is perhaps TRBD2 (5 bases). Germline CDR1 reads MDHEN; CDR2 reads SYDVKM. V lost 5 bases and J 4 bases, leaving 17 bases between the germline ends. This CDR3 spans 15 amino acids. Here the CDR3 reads CASSPAVWGAETQYF. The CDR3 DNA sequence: TGTGCCAGCAGTCCAGCGGTATGGGGTGCAGAGACCCAGTACTTC.

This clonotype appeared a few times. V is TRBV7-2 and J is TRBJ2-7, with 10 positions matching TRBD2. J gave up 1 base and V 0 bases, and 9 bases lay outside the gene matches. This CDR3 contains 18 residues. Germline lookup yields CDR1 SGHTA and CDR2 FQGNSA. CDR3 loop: CASSLAGWGTSASYEQYF. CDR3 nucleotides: TGTGCCAGCAGCTTAGCGGGATGGGGGACTAGCGCGTCCTACGAGCAGTACTTC.

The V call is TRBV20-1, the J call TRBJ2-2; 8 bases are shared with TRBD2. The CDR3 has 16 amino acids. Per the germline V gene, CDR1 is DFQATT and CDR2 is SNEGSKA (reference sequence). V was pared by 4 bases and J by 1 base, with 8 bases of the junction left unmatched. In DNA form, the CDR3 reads TGCAGTGCTACACTCCGAGCGGGAGAGAACACCGGGGAGCTGTTTTTT. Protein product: CSATLRAGENTGELFF.

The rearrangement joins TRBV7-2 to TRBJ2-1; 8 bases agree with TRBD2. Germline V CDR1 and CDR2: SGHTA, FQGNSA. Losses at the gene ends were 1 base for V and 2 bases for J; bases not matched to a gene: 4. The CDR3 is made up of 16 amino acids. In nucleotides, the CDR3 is TGTGCCAGCAGCTTAGGTGGGACTAGGACCTACAATGAGCAGTTCTTC. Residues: CASSLGGTRTYNEQFF.

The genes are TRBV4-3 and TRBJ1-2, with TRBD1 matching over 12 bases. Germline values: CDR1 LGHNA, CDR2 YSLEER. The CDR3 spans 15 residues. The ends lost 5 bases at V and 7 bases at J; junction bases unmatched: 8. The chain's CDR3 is CASSTLGQGASGYTF. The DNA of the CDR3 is TGCGCCAGCAGCACTCTGGGACAGGGGGCTTCTGGCTACACCTTC.

This chain's CDR3 is CASSSGDSLSTDTQYF. The CDR3 DNA reads as TGTGCCAGCAGCTCAGGGGACAGTCTTAGCACAGATACGCAGTATTTT. The chain joins TRBV7-9 to TRBJ2-3; 7 bases align to TRBD1. CDR1 SEHNR and CDR2 FQNEAQ come from the germline V gene (reference sequence). V was pared by 4 bases and J by 0 bases, with 7 bases of the junction left unmatched. The CDR3 sequence is 16 residues long.

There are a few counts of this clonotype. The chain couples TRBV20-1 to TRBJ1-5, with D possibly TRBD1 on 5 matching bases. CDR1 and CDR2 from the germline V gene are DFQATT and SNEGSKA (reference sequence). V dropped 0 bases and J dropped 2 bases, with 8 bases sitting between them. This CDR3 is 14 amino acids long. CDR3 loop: CSARDRGGNQPQHF. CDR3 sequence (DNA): TGCAGTGCTAGAGATAGGGGCGGCAATCAGCCCCAGCATTTT.

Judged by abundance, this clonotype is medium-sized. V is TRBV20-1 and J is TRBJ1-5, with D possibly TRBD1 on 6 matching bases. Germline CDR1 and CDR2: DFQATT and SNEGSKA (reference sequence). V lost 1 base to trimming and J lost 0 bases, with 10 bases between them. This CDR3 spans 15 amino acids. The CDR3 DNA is TGCAGTGCTAGAGTGACGGGACATAGCAATCAGCCCCAGCATTTT. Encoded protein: CSARVTGHSNQPQHF.

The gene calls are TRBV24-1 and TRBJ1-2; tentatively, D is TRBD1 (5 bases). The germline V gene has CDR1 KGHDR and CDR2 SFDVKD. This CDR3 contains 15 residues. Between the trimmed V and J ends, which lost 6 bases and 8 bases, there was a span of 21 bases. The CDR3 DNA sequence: TGTGCCACCAGTTCCTCCGCCCAGGGCCGTCGGGGCTACACCTTC. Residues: CATSSSAQGRRGYTF.

The CDR3 loop is CASSSRDRGRYGYTF. As DNA, the CDR3 is TGTGCCAGCAGCTCACGAGACAGGGGTAGATATGGCTACACCTTC. V usage is TRBV7-2 and J usage is TRBJ1-2; 8 bases fit TRBD1. V lost 4 bases and J lost 5; bases outside the gene matches: 9. This CDR3 comprises 15 residues. CDR1 is SGHTA and CDR2 is FQGNSA in the germline V gene.

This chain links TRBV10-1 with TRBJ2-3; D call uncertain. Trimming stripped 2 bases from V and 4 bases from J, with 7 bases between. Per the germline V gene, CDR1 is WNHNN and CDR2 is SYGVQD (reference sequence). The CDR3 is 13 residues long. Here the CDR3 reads CASSENMADTQYF. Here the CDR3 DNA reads TGCGCCAGCAGTGAGAATATGGCAGATACGCAGTATTTT.

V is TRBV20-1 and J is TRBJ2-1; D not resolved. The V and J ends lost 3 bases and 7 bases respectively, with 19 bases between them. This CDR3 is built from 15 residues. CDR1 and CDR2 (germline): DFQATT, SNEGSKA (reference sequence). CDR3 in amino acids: CSASKDPGDSNEQFF. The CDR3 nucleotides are TGCAGTGCTAGTAAGGACCCCGGAGACTCTAATGAGCAGTTCTTC.

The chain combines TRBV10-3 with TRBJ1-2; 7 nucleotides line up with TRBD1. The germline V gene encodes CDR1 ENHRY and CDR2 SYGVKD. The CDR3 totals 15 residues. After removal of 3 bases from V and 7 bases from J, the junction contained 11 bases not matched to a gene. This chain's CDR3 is CAISDPGQQVFGYTF. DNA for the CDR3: TGTGCCATCAGTGATCCGGGACAGCAAGTATTTGGCTACACCTTC.

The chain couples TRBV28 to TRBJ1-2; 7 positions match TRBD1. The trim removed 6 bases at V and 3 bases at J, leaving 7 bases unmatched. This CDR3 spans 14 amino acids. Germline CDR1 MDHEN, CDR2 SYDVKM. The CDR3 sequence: CASSKGGADYGYTF. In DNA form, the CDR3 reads TGTGCCAGCAGCAAAGGGGGCGCAGACTATGGCTACACCTTC.

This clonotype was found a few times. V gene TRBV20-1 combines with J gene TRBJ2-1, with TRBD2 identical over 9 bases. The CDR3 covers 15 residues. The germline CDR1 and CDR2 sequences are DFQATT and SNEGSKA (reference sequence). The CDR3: CSCPSREGSYNEQFF. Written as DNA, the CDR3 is TGCAGCTGCCCCTCGCGGGAGGGCTCCTACAATGAGCAGTTCTTC.

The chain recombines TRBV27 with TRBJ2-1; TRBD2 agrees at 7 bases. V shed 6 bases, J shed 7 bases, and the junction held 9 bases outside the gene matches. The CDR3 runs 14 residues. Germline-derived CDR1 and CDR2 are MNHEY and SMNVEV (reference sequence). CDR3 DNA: TGTGCCAGCAGGGCCGGGACTATCCATAATGAGCAGTTCTTC. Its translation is CASRAGTIHNEQFF.

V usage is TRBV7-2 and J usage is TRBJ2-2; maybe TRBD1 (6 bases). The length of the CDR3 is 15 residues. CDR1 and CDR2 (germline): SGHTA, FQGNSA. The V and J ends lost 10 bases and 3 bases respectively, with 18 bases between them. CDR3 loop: CAKKHRDTYTGELFF. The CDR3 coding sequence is TGTGCCAAGAAGCATCGGGACACCTACACCGGGGAGCTGTTTTTT.

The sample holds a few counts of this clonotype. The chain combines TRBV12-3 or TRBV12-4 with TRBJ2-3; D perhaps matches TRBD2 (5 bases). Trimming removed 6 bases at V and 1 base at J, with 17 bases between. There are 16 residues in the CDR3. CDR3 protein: CASRPTSLVRTDTQYF. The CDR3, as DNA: TGTGCCAGCAGACCTACTAGTTTGGTGCGCACAGATACGCAGTATTTT.

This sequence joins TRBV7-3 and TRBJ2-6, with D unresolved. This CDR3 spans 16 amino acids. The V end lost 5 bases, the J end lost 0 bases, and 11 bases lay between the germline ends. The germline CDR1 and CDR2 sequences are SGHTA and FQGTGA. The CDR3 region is CASSRSSSSGANVLTF. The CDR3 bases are TGTGCCAGCAGCCGTTCATCCAGCTCTGGGGCCAACGTCCTGACTTTC.

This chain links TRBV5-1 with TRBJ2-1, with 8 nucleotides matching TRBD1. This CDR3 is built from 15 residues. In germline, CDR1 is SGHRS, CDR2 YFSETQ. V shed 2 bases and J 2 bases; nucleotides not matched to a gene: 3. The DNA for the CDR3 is TGCGCCAGCAGCTTACCGGGACAGGCCTACAATGAGCAGTTCTTC. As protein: CASSLPGQAYNEQFF.

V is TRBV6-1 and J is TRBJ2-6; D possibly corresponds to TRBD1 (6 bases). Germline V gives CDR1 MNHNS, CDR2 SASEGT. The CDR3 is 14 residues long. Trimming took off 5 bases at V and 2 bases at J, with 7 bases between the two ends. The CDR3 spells CASSRQAGANVLTF. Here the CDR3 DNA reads TGTGCCAGCAGTAGACAGGCTGGGGCCAACGTCCTGACTTTC.

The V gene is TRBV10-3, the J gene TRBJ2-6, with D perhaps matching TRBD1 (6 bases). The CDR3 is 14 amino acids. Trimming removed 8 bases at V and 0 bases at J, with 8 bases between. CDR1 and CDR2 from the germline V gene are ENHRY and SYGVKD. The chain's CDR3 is CAIQGSSGANVLTF. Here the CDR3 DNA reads TGTGCCATCCAGGGGAGCTCTGGGGCCAACGTCCTGACTTTC.

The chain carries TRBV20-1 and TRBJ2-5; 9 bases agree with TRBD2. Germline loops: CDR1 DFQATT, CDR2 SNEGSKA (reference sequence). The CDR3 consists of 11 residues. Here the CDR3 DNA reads TGCTCAGCGGGGGGCCGGGAGACCCAGTACTTC. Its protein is CSAGGRETQYF.

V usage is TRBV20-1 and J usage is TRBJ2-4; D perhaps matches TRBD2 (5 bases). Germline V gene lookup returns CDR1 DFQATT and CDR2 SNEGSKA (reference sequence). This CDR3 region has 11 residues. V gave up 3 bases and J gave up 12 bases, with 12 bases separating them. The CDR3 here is CSARDFPAQYF. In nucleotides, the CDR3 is TGCAGTGCTAGGGACTTCCCGGCTCAGTACTTC.

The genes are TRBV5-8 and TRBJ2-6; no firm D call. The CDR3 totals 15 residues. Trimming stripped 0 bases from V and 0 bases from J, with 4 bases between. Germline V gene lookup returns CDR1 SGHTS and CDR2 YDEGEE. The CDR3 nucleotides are TGTGCCAGCAGCTTGGGGAACTCTGGGGCCAACGTCCTGACTTTC. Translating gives CASSLGNSGANVLTF.

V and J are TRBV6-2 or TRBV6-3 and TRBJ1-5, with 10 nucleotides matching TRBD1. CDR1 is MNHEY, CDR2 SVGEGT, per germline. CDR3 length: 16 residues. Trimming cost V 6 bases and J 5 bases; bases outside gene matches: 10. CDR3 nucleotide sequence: TGTGCCAGCAGGAGCCGACAGGGGGCAGCGGATCAGCCCCAGCATTTT. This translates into CASRSRQGAADQPQHF.

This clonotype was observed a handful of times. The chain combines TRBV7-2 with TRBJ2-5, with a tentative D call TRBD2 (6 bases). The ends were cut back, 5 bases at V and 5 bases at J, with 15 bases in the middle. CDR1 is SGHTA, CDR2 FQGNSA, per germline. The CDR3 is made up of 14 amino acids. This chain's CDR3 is CASSHVGGWETQYF. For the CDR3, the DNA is TGTGCCAGCAGCCACGTGGGGGGTTGGGAGACCCAGTACTTC.

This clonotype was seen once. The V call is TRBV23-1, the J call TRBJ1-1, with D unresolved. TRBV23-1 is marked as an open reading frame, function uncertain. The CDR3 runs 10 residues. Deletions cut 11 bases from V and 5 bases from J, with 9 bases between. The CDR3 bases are TGCGCCTGCGTCGGGACTGAAGCTTTCTTT. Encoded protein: CACVGTEAFF.